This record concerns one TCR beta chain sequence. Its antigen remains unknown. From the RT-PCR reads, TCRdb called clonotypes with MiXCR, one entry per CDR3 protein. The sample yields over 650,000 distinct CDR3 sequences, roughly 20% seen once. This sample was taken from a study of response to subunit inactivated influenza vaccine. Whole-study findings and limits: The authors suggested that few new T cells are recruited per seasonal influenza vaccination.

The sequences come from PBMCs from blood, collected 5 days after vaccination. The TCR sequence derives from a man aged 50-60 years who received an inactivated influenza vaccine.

DNA for the CDR3: TGTGCCAGCAGGTCATTGGGGAGGGCTGAAGCTTTCTTT. This sequence encodes CASRSLGRAEAFF. This chain connects TRBV6-1 to TRBJ1-1, with D unresolved. V was clipped by 6 bases and J by 6 bases, with 14 bases between them. Germline loops: CDR1 MNHNS, CDR2 SASEGT. This CDR3 is built from 13 residues.